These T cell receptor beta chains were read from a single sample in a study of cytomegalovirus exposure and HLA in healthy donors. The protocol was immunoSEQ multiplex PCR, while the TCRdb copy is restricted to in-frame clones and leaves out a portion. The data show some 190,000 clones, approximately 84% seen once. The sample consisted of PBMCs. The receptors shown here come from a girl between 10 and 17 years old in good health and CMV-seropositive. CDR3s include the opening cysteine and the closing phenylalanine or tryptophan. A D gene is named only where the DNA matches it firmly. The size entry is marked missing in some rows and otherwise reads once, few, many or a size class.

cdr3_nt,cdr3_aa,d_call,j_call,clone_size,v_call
TGTGCCAGCAGCTCCGCCCCCGGGACAGCTTACGAGCAGTACTTC,CASSSAPGTAYEQYF,TRBD1,TRBJ2-7,.,TRBV7-9
TGTGCCTGGAGTTCAGGGCCCTCTAACTATGGCTACACCTTC,CAWSSGPSNYGYTF,.,TRBJ1-2,once,TRBV30
TGTGCCAGCTCACCTTACTCCGGGACAGGGTACGAAAAACTGTTTTTT,CASSPYSGTGYEKLFF,TRBD1,TRBJ1-4,.,TRBV18
TGCGCCAGCAGCTTGGCAGGGGGCCTCGGCTACACCTTC,CASSLAGGLGYTF,TRBD1,TRBJ1-2,.,TRBV5-1
TGTGCCAGCAGCCAAATTTCCTCCGGGACAGGGGGTGAAAAACTGTTTTTT,CASSQISSGTGGEKLFF,TRBD1,TRBJ1-4,.,TRBV4-2
TGTGCCAGCAGTGAAGCTATCAGGGGGCGCCCAGGAGGAAACACCATATATTTT,CASSEAIRGRPGGNTIYF,TRBD1,TRBJ1-3,.,TRBV2
TGTGCCAGCAGCCACCGCGGGACAGATACGCAGTATTTT,CASSHRGTDTQYF,.,TRBJ2-3,.,TRBV5-6
TGCGCCAGCAGGGATGGAGAGTTACAAGAGACCCAGTACTTC,CASRDGELQETQYF,.,TRBJ2-5,.,TRBV10-2
TGTGCCATCAGTGACCGGGATGCAAACACTGAAGCTTTCTTT,CAISDRDANTEAFF,.,TRBJ1-1,.,TRBV10-3
TGTGCCAGCAGTGGGGGACAAGCAACTAATGAAAAACTGTTTTTT,CASSGGQATNEKLFF,.,TRBJ1-4,.,TRBV2
TGTGCCAGCAGTTACTCAGCATGGTCGGATACGCAGTATTTT,CASSYSAWSDTQYF,.,TRBJ2-3,.,TRBV6-5
TGTGCCAGCAGCTTTACAGCGGACCATAATTCACCCCTCCACTTT,CASSFTADHNSPLHF,.,TRBJ1-6,.,TRBV5-5
TGTGCCAGCAGCCTGATAGCGGGAAATGAGCAGTTCTTC,CASSLIAGNEQFF,TRBD2,TRBJ2-1,.,TRBV7-3
TGTGCCAGCAGCCCACTGGGACTAGCGGCGAACACCGGGGAGCTGTTTTTT,CASSPLGLAANTGELFF,TRBD2,TRBJ2-2,.,TRBV7-9
TGCGCCAGCAGCCAAGAAGGTTCAGGACAGCTGAACACCGGGGAGCTGTTTTTT,CASSQEGSGQLNTGELFF,.,TRBJ2-2,.,TRBV4-1
TGTGCCAGCAGCTTAGGTGCAGGGGGCCTGGCTGAAGCTTTCTTT,CASSLGAGGLAEAFF,TRBD1,TRBJ1-1,once,TRBV7-9
TGTGCCAGCAGCTTAGGGGAAGTGGGGGCCCCGAACACTGAAGCTTTCTTT,CASSLGEVGAPNTEAFF,.,TRBJ1-1,.,TRBV11-2
TGTGCCAGCAGTACTGCGCGGGGGGCGATAGGAGGCTACACCTTC,CASSTARGAIGGYTF,.,TRBJ1-2,.,TRBV27
TGTGCCAGCAGTTCCAGACTAGCGGGAATCACCTACGAGCAGTACTTC,CASSSRLAGITYEQYF,TRBD2,TRBJ2-7,.,TRBV27
TGTGCCTGGAAAGGGGGGGGTGCTGAAGCTTTCTTT,CAWKGGGAEAFF,.,TRBJ1-1,.,TRBV30
TGTGCCAGCAGCTCCCGACAGGGGAAGAACACTGAAGCTTTCTTT,CASSSRQGKNTEAFF,TRBD1,TRBJ1-1,.,TRBV7-9
TGTGCCAGCAGCTACCGTGAGCGCACAGATACGCAGTATTTT,CASSYRERTDTQYF,.,TRBJ2-3,.,TRBV7-9
TGTGCCAGCAGACCACTAGCGGGAGTAGAGACCCAGTACTTC,CASRPLAGVETQYF,TRBD2,TRBJ2-5,few,TRBV5-4
TGTGCCAGCAGCTTAGTTCCCGTCGAGCAGTACTTC,CASSLVPVEQYF,.,TRBJ2-7,once,TRBV11-2
TGTGCCTGGAGCCAACAAAGCACAGATACGCAGTATTTT,CAWSQQSTDTQYF,.,TRBJ2-3,.,TRBV30
TGTGCCAGCAGCTGGTGGGGGGACACCGGGGAGCTGTTTTTT,CASSWWGDTGELFF,.,TRBJ2-2,.,TRBV7-9
TGTGCCAGCAGTTTTTTTGTGGATCCCGAGGGTGAGCAGTTCTTC,CASSFFVDPEGEQFF,.,TRBJ2-1,once,TRBV27
TGTGCCAGCAGTTTCCGGGACTGGAGGGCAGATACGCAGTATTTT,CASSFRDWRADTQYF,.,TRBJ2-3,.,TRBV27
TGTGCCATCAATACCGGGACTAGCGACTACACCGGGGAGCTGTTTTTT,CAINTGTSDYTGELFF,TRBD2,TRBJ2-2,.,TRBV10-3
TGTGCCAGCAGTGAAAGACTAGCGGGAGGGGAGACCCAGTACTTC,CASSERLAGGETQYF,TRBD2,TRBJ2-5,.,TRBV2
TGTGCCATGAGCGGGGGGGTGGGCACCCCGTGGTACTTC,CAMSGGVGTPWYF,TRBD2,TRBJ2-5,.,TRBV10-3
TGTGCCAGCAGCTCCCCAGGGGACTATGGCTACACCTTC,CASSSPGDYGYTF,.,TRBJ1-2,.,TRBV6-5
TGTGCCAGCAGCCTTTCGAAGAGCGCCCGATCCTACGAGCAGTACTTC,CASSLSKSARSYEQYF,.,TRBJ2-7,.,TRBV6-6